This TCR beta chain was recovered during a study of response to subunit inactivated influenza vaccine. Points from the study as a whole: Few new T cells, the authors suggested, are recruited by each seasonal influenza vaccination.

MiXCR was run by TCRdb on the RT-PCR reads, yielding one entry per CDR3 protein. The sample lists 300,000 to 350,000 distinct CDR3 sequences; 20% to 25% were seen once. Germline V CDR1 and CDR2: MDHEN, SYDVKM. This CDR3 has 16 residues. V lost 1 base and J 2 bases, leaving 9 bases between the germline ends. This clonotype was found a few times. Its matching antigen is unknown. The input for sequencing was PBMCs from blood, taken approximately 20 months after vaccination. V and J are TRBV28 and TRBJ2-6; D is unclear. The receptor's source is a man aged 45-69 years who received an inactivated influenza vaccine. CDR3 loop: CASSLSRATGANVLTF. The CDR3 DNA follows: TGTGCCAGCAGTTTATCTAGGGCCACTGGGGCCAACGTCCTGACTTTC.